The rows below give T cell receptor beta chains drawn from one sample of a study of cytomegalovirus exposure and HLA in healthy donors. Here immunoSEQ multiplex PCR was the method, and the copy in TCRdb shows in-frame clones only, minus some. Counted here are around 140,000 clones, roughly 87% occurring once; the ten biggest clones make up 4.5%. Material: PBMCs. Every receptor here comes from a man younger than 35 in good health and CMV-seropositive. The CDR3 runs from the conserved cysteine through the conserved F or W. A D gene is named only where the DNA matches it firmly. Clone size is shown for a subset of rows, as once, few, many or a class of expanded clone.

CDR3nt | CDR3aa | len | v_gene | d_gene | j_gene | abundance
TGTGCCAGCAGAAGAGTTGAGGGTTTTGGTGAGCAGTTCTTC | CASRRVEGFGEQFF | 14 | TRBV2 | NA | TRBJ2-1 | once
TGTGCCAGCAGTTCCTTCGTTGGGGCAGGAAACACCATATATTTT | CASSSFVGAGNTIYF | 15 | TRBV28 | NA | TRBJ1-3 | NA
TGTGCCAGCAGCTTGGGACCGGCGGACGAGCAGTACTTC | CASSLGPADEQYF | 13 | TRBV5-4 | NA | TRBJ2-7 | NA
TGTGCCAGCAGCCTACCGGGAGGCCAGGGCACAGATACGCAGTATTTT | CASSLPGGQGTDTQYF | 16 | TRBV4-2 | TRBD2 | TRBJ2-3 | NA
TGTGCCACCAGCAGAGATTGGACAGGGCTGGATTTT | CATSRDWTGLDF | 12 | TRBV15 | TRBD1 | TRBJ2-3 | once
TGTGCCAGCAGCGCGAGGGCCGGGGAGCTGTTTTTT | CASSARAGELFF | 12 | TRBV9 | NA | TRBJ2-2 | many
TGTGCCAGCAGTTACACTTCGGGCACAGATACGCAGTATTTT | CASSYTSGTDTQYF | 14 | TRBV6-5 | NA | TRBJ2-3 | NA
TGTGCCAGCAGTTACCCAGGGGCAGACCAAGAGACCCAGTACTTC | CASSYPGADQETQYF | 15 | TRBV27 | NA | TRBJ2-5 | NA
TGTGCCAGCAGCCTTGGACTAGCGGGAGGGGTTGAGGATACGCAGTATTTT | CASSLGLAGGVEDTQYF | 17 | TRBV27 | TRBD2 | TRBJ2-3 | NA
TGTGCCAGCAGAGCCGGGACAGGGAATGAGCAGTTCTTC | CASRAGTGNEQFF | 13 | TRBV6-1 | TRBD1 | TRBJ2-1 | NA
TGTGCCGCAGGGGGGTGGGAGCAGTTCTTC | CAAGGWEQFF | 10 | TRBV21-1 | NA | TRBJ2-1 | NA
TGTGCCAGCAGCGCCCGCCCGGGAGCATACGAGCAGTACTTC | CASSARPGAYEQYF | 14 | TRBV9 | NA | TRBJ2-7 | NA
TGTGCCAGCAGCTATCTGACAGGGAGCTACGAGCAGTACTTC | CASSYLTGSYEQYF | 14 | TRBV7-8 | TRBD1 | TRBJ2-7 | NA
TGCGCCAGCAGCTTAACAGGGACCCATTACGAGCAGTACTTC | CASSLTGTHYEQYF | 14 | TRBV5-1 | NA | TRBJ2-7 | NA
TGTGCCAGCAGCGAAACAGGGATCTCTAACTATGGCTACACCTTC | CASSETGISNYGYTF | 15 | TRBV13 | NA | TRBJ1-2 | NA
TGTGCCAGCAGTACCGACACCACAGGATTCAAGCCCCAGCATTTT | CASSTDTTGFKPQHF | 15 | TRBV6-1 | NA | TRBJ1-5 | NA
TGTGCCAGCAGCTTTAGTTTCGAAGAGACCCAGTACTTC | CASSFSFEETQYF | 13 | TRBV11-2 | NA | TRBJ2-5 | NA
TGTGCCTCCGGGGGGATTTTTAATGAAAAACTGTTTTTT | CASGGIFNEKLFF | 13 | TRBV6-6 | NA | TRBJ1-4 | once
TGCAGCGCCGAGCGGGGCGGCACAGATACGCAGTATTTT | CSAERGGTDTQYF | 13 | TRBV29-1 | TRBD2 | TRBJ2-3 | NA
TGTGCCAGTATTCCGAGCGGGGGAGGAAATTCACCCCTCCACTTT | CASIPSGGGNSPLHF | 15 | TRBV19 | NA | TRBJ1-6 | NA
TGCGCCAGCAGCTTACAGGGGGCATCTGGAAACACCATATATTTT | CASSLQGASGNTIYF | 15 | TRBV5-1 | TRBD1 | TRBJ1-3 | once
TGTGCCAGCAGTTTTGTACAGGGCACAGATACGCAGTATTTT | CASSFVQGTDTQYF | 14 | TRBV27 | NA | TRBJ2-3 | NA
TGTGCCAGCAGCTTGGGAGTGAACTATGGCTACACCTTC | CASSLGVNYGYTF | 13 | TRBV5-6 | NA | TRBJ1-2 | NA
TGTGCCAGCAGTCGAGCCGGGACAGCGAACTCTGGAAACACCATATATTTT | CASSRAGTANSGNTIYF | 17 | TRBV28 | TRBD1 | TRBJ1-3 | NA
TGTGCCTGGAGTGGGGCGCAGGGCAACACCGGGGAGCTGTTTTTT | CAWSGAQGNTGELFF | 15 | TRBV30 | NA | TRBJ2-2 | NA
TGTGCCAGCAGTGTCCTTGTAACAGGGGGCGCGAGTCGGACTGAAGCTTTCTTT | CASSVLVTGGASRTEAFF | 18 | TRBV6-1 | TRBD1 | TRBJ1-1 | NA
TGCGCCAGCAGCTTAGGAGGGAGCTCTGGAAACACCATATATTTT | CASSLGGSSGNTIYF | 15 | TRBV5-1 | NA | TRBJ1-3 | NA
TGTGCCAGCAGCCCCACAGGCAACTATGGCTACACCTTC | CASSPTGNYGYTF | 13 | TRBV9 | NA | TRBJ1-2 | NA
TGTGCCAGCAGTTTATCAGCGGGAGCCATCTACGAGCAGTACTTC | CASSLSAGAIYEQYF | 15 | TRBV27 | TRBD2 | TRBJ2-7 | NA